These 2 T cell receptor beta chains share one sample of origin, sequenced in a study of CD8+CD57+ T cells in acquired aplastic anemia. Those patients picked for sequencing had displayed CD8+CD57+ cell expansion on flow cytometry. Both TCR beta VDJ combination and CDR3 sequence profiling were carried out. Genomic DNA was the template for this profiling. Using its own MiXCR run on the reads, TCRdb lists one record per CDR3 protein. The repertoire holds approximately 470,000 distinct CDR3 sequences, with about a third as singletons. The specimen was sorted CD4+, CD8+, or CD8+CD57+ T cells (not recorded which) from PBMCs. The receptors originated from a human donor with aplastic anemia.

The V call is TRBV25-1, the J call TRBJ2-3; the match to TRBD2 covers 11 bases. CDR1 is MGHDK and CDR2 is SYGVNS in the germline V gene. V lost 5 bases, J lost 3 bases, and 7 bases stayed unmatched. The CDR3 spans 16 residues. CDR3 in DNA: TGTGCCAGCAGTTACCGGGCTAGCGGGGGGACAGATACGCAGTATTTT. Translation: CASSYRASGGTDTQYF.

This clonotype was picked up many times. This chain joins TRBV7-2 and TRBJ2-7; no reliable D call. Looked up from germline, CDR1 is SGHTA and CDR2 is FQGNSA. Trimming stripped 4 bases from V and 0 bases from J, with 13 bases between. This CDR3 region has 15 residues. The CDR3 sequence is CASSSPGQSSYEQYF. The CDR3 bases are TGTGCCAGCAGCTCCCCCGGTCAAAGCTCCTACGAGCAGTACTTC.